The next 11 T cell receptor beta chains were all read from a single sample in a study of somatic mutations in cytotoxic T cells in rheumatoid arthritis. Only in-frame clones appear in the TCRdb table, and some are missing; sequencing was by immunoSEQ multiplex PCR. The sample holds 9,500 to 11,000 clones; around four fifths are singletons and the top ten take about 8.1%. What was sequenced was CD8+ T cells sorted from blood. Receptors originate from an adult with rheumatoid arthritis.

The CDR3 DNA reads as TGTGCCAGCAGCCAGACGGGGAGGAATGGTGAAGCTTTCTTT. Its protein product is CASSQTGRNGEAFF. The rearrangement joins TRBV7-9 to TRBJ1-1; D is undetermined. The CDR3 spans 14 residues. Per the germline V gene, CDR1 is SEHNR and CDR2 is FQNEAQ (reference sequence). Trimming stripped 5 bases from V and 7 bases from J, with 17 bases between.

The chain has TRBV19 and TRBJ2-1; 7 bases agree with TRBD1. The CDR3 runs 15 residues. The V gene's germline CDR1 is LNHDA and CDR2 SQIVND (reference sequence). Trimming took 5 bases from V and 1 from J; bases not matched to a gene: 5. The CDR3 protein is CASSLGQPSYNEQFF. The CDR3 DNA follows: TGTGCCAGTAGTTTGGGACAGCCATCCTACAATGAGCAGTTCTTC.

This clone was recorded once. V and J are TRBV13 and TRBJ2-1; TRBD1 matches at 10 bases. V was pared by 4 bases and J by 2 bases, with 5 bases of the junction left unmatched. CDR1 PRHDT and CDR2 FYEKMQ come from the germline V gene (reference sequence). The CDR3 has 16 amino acids. CDR3 DNA sequence: TGTGCCAGCAGCTCCACTGGACAGGGGGCCTACAATGAGCAGTTCTTC. The encoded protein is CASSSTGQGAYNEQFF.

The gene calls are TRBV11-3 and TRBJ2-1; 9 bases map to TRBD1. V lost 5 bases, J lost 5 bases, and 4 bases stayed unmatched. There are 14 residues in the CDR3. Looked up from germline, CDR1 is SGHNT and CDR2 is YENEEA. CDR3 nucleotides: TGTGCCAGCAGCCCCCGGACAGGGGACAATGAGCAGTTCTTC. Translating gives CASSPRTGDNEQFF.

The chain employs TRBV25-1 and TRBJ1-1; D not certain. CDR1 and CDR2 from the germline V gene are MGHDK and SYGVNS. The CDR3 is made up of 13 amino acids. The V gene lost 5 bases and the J gene lost 2 bases, with 9 bases spanning the gap. The CDR3 sequence is CASSLKGNTEAFF. CDR3 DNA: TGTGCCAGCAGTCTAAAGGGTAACACTGAAGCTTTCTTT.

The CDR3 region is CASSLYSGAYEQYF. In DNA form, the CDR3 reads TGTGCCAGCAGCTTGTATTCAGGGGCCTACGAGCAGTACTTC. V is TRBV11-2 and J is TRBJ2-7, with D perhaps matching TRBD1 (6 bases). Trimming took off 3 bases at V and 2 bases at J, with 11 bases between the two ends. Germline V gene sequence: CDR1 SGHAT, CDR2 FQNNGV. This CDR3 comprises 14 residues. Looking up the rest from reference TRBV11-2 and TRBJ2-7 gives the full variable domain: EAGVAQSPRYKIIEKRQSVAFWCNPISGHATLYWYQQILGQGPKLLIQFQNNGVVDDSQLPKDRFSAERLKGVDSTLKIQPAKLEDSAVYLCASSLYSGAYEQYFGPGTRLTVT.

In this sample, this clone turned up a few times. The chain joins TRBV5-1 to TRBJ1-2; D is unclear. Between the trimmed V and J ends, which lost 0 bases and 8 bases, there was a span of 14 bases. Germline V gene sequence: CDR1 SGHRS, CDR2 YFSETQ. The CDR3 covers 14 residues. CDR3 region: CASSLGVDLGGYTF. The DNA of the CDR3 is TGCGCCAGCAGCTTGGGGGTTGACCTAGGGGGCTACACCTTC.

The V and J genes are TRBV6-1 and TRBJ2-7; possible D gene TRBD2, 7 bases. Germline-derived CDR1 and CDR2 are MNHNS and SASEGT. CDR3 size: 15 residues. V was trimmed by 0 bases and J by 2 bases, leaving 11 bases between them. The CDR3 reads CASSEAGGGTYEQYF. Written as DNA, the CDR3 is TGTGCCAGCAGTGAAGCAGGGGGAGGGACCTACGAGCAGTACTTC.

The chain is built from TRBV30 and TRBJ1-1; D is uncertain. The CDR3 is made up of 15 amino acids. Deletions cut 2 bases from V and 2 bases from J, with 15 bases between. Looked up from germline, CDR1 is GTSNPN and CDR2 is SVGIG (reference sequence). CDR3 region: CAWSSLVWANTEAFF. The CDR3 region has the DNA TGTGCCTGGAGTTCCCTAGTTTGGGCTAACACTGAAGCTTTCTTT.

The chain carries TRBV11-2 and TRBJ1-3; no firm D call. The CDR3 spans 16 residues. Trimming removed 5 bases from V and 0 bases from J, with 14 bases in between. CDR1 SGHAT and CDR2 FQNNGV come from the germline V gene. Here the CDR3 reads CASSEDVAVSGNTIYF. The CDR3 DNA is TGTGCCAGCAGCGAGGATGTGGCAGTCTCTGGAAACACCATATATTTT.

This chain joins TRBV15 and TRBJ1-1; TRBD1 aligns across 11 bases. CDR3 length: 15 residues. Trimming took 3 bases from V and 6 from J; bases not matched to a gene: 6. The germline CDR1 and CDR2 sequences are LNHNV and YYDKDF (reference sequence). The CDR3 is CATSRTGQGVSEAFF. CDR3 DNA: TGTGCCACCAGCAGGACGGGACAGGGGGTCTCTGAAGCTTTCTTT.